The 6 T cell receptor beta chains listed next were all sequenced from one sample in a study of early T cells in non-severe SARS-CoV-2 infection. In TCRdb, the 5' RACE reads were re-called with MiXCR into one record per CDR3 protein. This table has roughly 24,000 distinct CDR3 sequences, less than 5.5% appearing once. Material for sequencing was whole blood. These receptors came from an adult who was a healthcare worker with PCR-confirmed SARS-CoV-2 infection or an uninfected control (not recorded which).

This chain connects TRBV18 to TRBJ2-5; D not certain. Germline CDR1 is KGHSH and CDR2 is LQKENI. The CDR3 consists of 13 residues. V was pared by 0 bases and J by 7 bases, with 9 bases between. The chain's CDR3 is CASSPPAGVTQYF. Here the CDR3 DNA reads TGTGCCAGCTCACCACCGGCTGGGGTGACCCAGTACTTC.

This clonotype was seen repeatedly, ten times or more. V gene TRBV30 combines with J gene TRBJ1-1, with 8 positions matching TRBD1. Looked up from germline, CDR1 is GTSNPN and CDR2 is SVGIG (reference sequence). The CDR3 has 14 amino acids. V lost 2 bases and J lost 1; bases outside the gene matches: 3. CDR3 in DNA: TGTGCCTGGAGTACTACAGGGGGGAACACTGAAGCTTTCTTT. Amino acids: CAWSTTGGNTEAFF. Filled out from reference TRBV30 and TRBJ1-1, the complete variable domain reads SQTIHQWPATLVQPVGSPLSLECTVEGTSNPNLYWYRQAAGRGLQLLFYSVGIGQISSEVPQNLSASRPQDRQFILSSKKLLLSDSGFYLCAWSTTGGNTEAFFGQGTRLTVV.

This clonotype was seen a handful of times. This sequence joins TRBV29-1 and TRBJ2-7; 11 bases match TRBD1. The CDR3 is made up of 14 amino acids. With V trimmed by 1 base and J by 2 bases, 1 base remained unmatched. In germline, CDR1 is SQVTM, CDR2 ANQGSEA. The CDR3 nucleotides are TGCAGCGTTGAAGTGGGACAGGGGGCCTACGAGCAGTACTTC. Its protein is CSVEVGQGAYEQYF.

In this sample, this clonotype turned up many times. The chain combines TRBV7-2 with TRBJ1-2, with TRBD1 as a possible D gene (5 bases). Germline V gene sequence: CDR1 SGHTA, CDR2 FQGNSA. The germline V and J ends were trimmed by 2 bases and 3 bases, with 7 bases remaining between them. The CDR3 runs 13 residues. CDR3 region: CASSLQGYYGYTF. The CDR3 nucleotides read TGTGCCAGCAGCTTACAGGGATACTATGGCTACACCTTC.

This clonotype was detected only a few times. The chain employs TRBV5-6 and TRBJ2-6; D call uncertain. From germline, CDR1 is SGHDT and CDR2 YYEEEE. Trimming left V 2 bases short and J 0 bases short, with 6 bases between. This CDR3 spans 15 amino acids. In DNA, the CDR3 is TGTGCCAGCAGCTTTGGCTTCTCTGGGGCCAACGTCCTGACTTTC. This gives the protein CASSFGFSGANVLTF.

This clonotype was seen more than once but under ten times. The V and J genes are TRBV27 and TRBJ1-4; D gene ambiguous. Trimming pared 10 bases from V and 4 bases from J, leaving 16 bases between. The CDR3 extends over 14 amino acids. CDR1 is MNHEY, CDR2 SMNVEV, per germline (reference sequence). CDR3: CATSGSQYNEKLFF. The CDR3 DNA is TGTGCCACAAGCGGGTCCCAGTATAATGAAAAACTGTTTTTT. The full variable domain, rest sourced from reference TRBV27 and TRBJ1-4, is EAQVTQNPRYLITVTGKKLTVTCSQNMNHEYMSWYRQDPGLGLRQIYYSMNVEVTDKGDVPEGYKVSRKEKRNFPLILESPSPNQTSLYFCATSGSQYNEKLFFGSGTQLSVL.